The 21 T cell receptor beta chains given below trace back to one sample, sequenced in a study of shared clonotypes between healthy human individuals. Only in-frame clones appear in the TCRdb table, and some are missing; sequencing was by immunoSEQ multiplex PCR. The sample yields over 1.4 million clones, around 97% seen once. The sample consisted of naive CD4+ T cells sorted from blood. Regarding subset: CD45RA+ positively selected. The receptors were sampled from a young man in good health.

This clone was seen only once. This chain joins TRBV6-1 and TRBJ1-3; D remains ambiguous. Germline CDR1 reads MNHNS; CDR2 reads SASEGT. The CDR3 has 15 amino acids. Trimming shortened V by 3 bases and J by 2 bases, and 11 bases separated the two germline ends. In DNA, the CDR3 is TGTGCCAGCAGTGAGACCGGAATGGCTGGAAACACCATATATTTT. Protein: CASSETGMAGNTIYF.

This clone was observed a single time. A read error may account for a junction end that differs from germline. This chain uses TRBV5-6 with TRBJ2-5; D is ambiguous. Looked up from germline, CDR1 is SGHDT and CDR2 is YYEEEE. This CDR3 is built from 11 residues. The CDR3 is CASSLLTVTNF. DNA for the CDR3: TGTGCCAGCAGCTTGTTAACAGTGACAAACTTC. The variable domain in full, completed from reference TRBV5-6 and TRBJ2-5, reads DAGVTQSPTHLIKTRGQQVTLRCSPKSGHDTVSWYQQALGQGPQFIFQYYEEEERQRGNFPDRFSGHQFPNYSSELNVNALLLGDSALYLCASSLLTVTNFGPGTRLLVL.

In regard to this clone: Other DNA sequences in this sample translate to the same CDR3. The chain links TRBV2 to TRBJ2-1, with unresolved D. There are 11 residues in the CDR3. Germline values: CDR1 SNHLY, CDR2 FYNNEI. With 2 bases removed from V and 6 bases from J, the gap between germline ends came to 2 bases. The CDR3, as DNA: TGTGCCAGCAGTGAAATCAATGAGCAGTTCTTC. Translating gives CASSEINEQFF.

This clone has a single count. The chain combines TRBV2 with TRBJ2-7; possible D gene TRBD1, 6 bases. Germline lookup yields CDR1 SNHLY and CDR2 FYNNEI. The CDR3 length is 13 residues. The V gene lost 4 bases and the J gene lost 3 bases, with 10 bases spanning the gap. CDR3 amino acids: CASSGGQFYEQYF. CDR3 DNA sequence: TGTGCCAGCAGTGGAGGACAGTTCTACGAGCAGTACTTC.

This sequence joins TRBV10-3 and TRBJ2-3, with D uncertain. V lost 4 bases and J 2 bases, leaving 13 bases between the germline ends. Looked up from germline, CDR1 is ENHRY and CDR2 is SYGVKD. This CDR3 region has 15 residues. The CDR3 region is CAISGALWDTDTQYF. The CDR3 nucleotides read TGTGCCATCAGTGGGGCCCTATGGGACACAGATACGCAGTATTTT.

The table lists this clone with a count of one. Different DNA sequences within this sample yield the same CDR3. The chain's CDR3 is CASSGTDQETQYF. CDR3 DNA: TGTGCCAGTAGCGGGACAGACCAAGAGACCCAGTACTTC. This chain connects TRBV6-1 to TRBJ2-5, with a tentative D call TRBD2 (8 bases). Looked up from germline, CDR1 is MNHNS and CDR2 is SASEGT. V lost 9 bases, J lost 0 bases, and 11 bases lay in between. This CDR3 spans 13 amino acids.

The chain joins TRBV6-4 to TRBJ2-1, with 7 positions matching TRBD2. CDR1 is MRHNA and CDR2 is SNTAGT in the germline V gene. V was pared by 3 bases and J by 2 bases, with 7 bases of the junction left unmatched. The CDR3 is 16 amino acids. Here the CDR3 reads CASSEYISGAYNEQFF. The CDR3 bases are TGTGCCAGCAGTGAATATATAAGCGGGGCCTACAATGAGCAGTTCTTC.

V usage is TRBV15 and J usage is TRBJ2-1; 9 bases align to TRBD1. The J segment lost 3 bases and the V segment lost 8 bases, leaving 11 bases of the junction unmatched. The CDR3 consists of 16 residues. Germline CDR1 is LNHNV and CDR2 is YYDKDF (reference sequence). This CDR3 reads CATGTGFFGVYNEQFF. The CDR3 DNA follows: TGTGCCACCGGGACAGGGTTTTTTGGAGTCTACAATGAGCAGTTCTTC.

CDR3 loop: CASSLVPGEDGYTF. CDR3 bases: TGCGCCAGCAGCTTGGTTCCGGGAGAGGATGGCTACACCTTC. The chain has TRBV5-1 and TRBJ1-2; D is undetermined. V was trimmed by 0 bases and J by 6 bases, leaving 12 bases between them. This CDR3 spans 14 amino acids. CDR1 is SGHRS, CDR2 YFSETQ, per germline.

The chain employs TRBV18 and TRBJ2-1; weak D call: TRBD2 (7 bases). The V end lost 3 bases, the J end lost 9 bases, and 27 bases lay between the germline ends. The CDR3 loop spans 18 amino acids. Germline CDR1 reads KGHSH; CDR2 reads LQKENI. The CDR3: CASSPKPRQATSVGEQFF. Here the CDR3 DNA reads TGTGCCAGCTCACCCAAACCTAGACAGGCTACTAGCGTTGGTGAGCAGTTCTTC.

The chain has TRBV5-1 and TRBJ2-7; 9 bases line up with TRBD2. V dropped 4 bases and J dropped 2; count of bases not matched to a gene: 4. There are 14 residues in the CDR3. CDR1 is SGHRS and CDR2 is YFSETQ in the germline V gene. The CDR3 coding sequence is TGCGCCAGCAGCCCGACTAGCGGTCCCTACGAGCAGTACTTC. Translation: CASSPTSGPYEQYF.

In DNA, the CDR3 is TGTGCCAGTAGTCGGGCTAGCCATGAGCAGTTCTTC. Protein sequence: CASSRASHEQFF. The gene calls are TRBV19 and TRBJ2-1, with D tentatively TRBD2 (5 bases). Germline V gene data show CDR1 as LNHDA and CDR2 as SQIVND (reference sequence). Trimming shortened V by 5 bases and J by 8 bases, and 10 bases separated the two germline ends. This CDR3 has 12 amino acids.

The chain combines TRBV4-3 with TRBJ2-2, with 8 bases lining up with TRBD2. This CDR3 has 18 amino acids. Germline-derived CDR1 and CDR2 are LGHNA and YSLEER. V trimming: 3 bases; J trimming: 9 bases; junction bases outside the gene matches: 18. This CDR3 reads CASSHGRATGGGLWELFF. CDR3 nucleotides: TGCGCCAGCAGCCACGGACGAGCGACGGGAGGGGGACTGTGGGAGCTGTTTTTT.

The rearrangement uses TRBV6-5 and TRBJ2-5; 8 positions agree with TRBD1. V lost 6 bases, J lost 4 bases, and 10 bases stayed unmatched. The CDR3 is 15 amino acids. Germline CDR1 is MNHEY and CDR2 is SVGAGI. The CDR3 protein is CASSPGQGPTETQYF. CDR3 DNA: TGTGCCAGCAGCCCCGGACAGGGCCCCACAGAGACCCAGTACTTC.

The rearrangement uses TRBV7-2 and TRBJ1-6; 10 nucleotides match TRBD1. Germline trimming cut 3 bases from V and 7 bases from J; bases unmatched to any gene: 9. The germline V gene has CDR1 SGHTA and CDR2 FQGNSA. The CDR3 runs to 17 residues. The CDR3 sequence is CASSLTYPTGGNSPLHF. CDR3 DNA sequence: TGTGCCAGCAGCTTGACTTACCCGACAGGGGGCAATTCACCCCTCCACTTT. Full variable domain (remainder filled in from reference TRBV7-2 and TRBJ1-6): GAGVSQSPSNKVTEKGKDVELRCDPISGHTALYWYRQSLGQGLEFLIYFQGNSAPDKSGLPSDRFSAERTGGSVSTLTIQRTQQEDSAVYLCASSLTYPTGGNSPLHFGNGTRLTVT.

V usage is TRBV6-1 and J usage is TRBJ2-1; D might be TRBD1 (7 bases). V lost 2 bases and J 3 bases, leaving 14 bases between the germline ends. Germline loops: CDR1 MNHNS, CDR2 SASEGT. CDR3 length: 16 residues. CDR3 sequence (DNA): TGTGCCAGCAGTGAATTTATCCAGGGGGGCTACAATGAGCAGTTCTTC. It encodes CASSEFIQGGYNEQFF.

This clone is a singleton in its sample. J is TRBJ2-4 and V is TRBV11-2; tentatively, D is TRBD2 (5 bases). This CDR3 has 15 residues. CDR1 is SGHAT and CDR2 is FQNNGV in the germline V gene. Trimming took off 1 base at V and 0 bases at J, with 7 bases between the two ends. The CDR3 DNA sequence: TGTGCCAGCAGCTTAGGAGGGCTAGCCAAAAACATTCAGTACTTC. This encodes CASSLGGLAKNIQYF.

V is TRBV27 and J is TRBJ2-7; D uncertain. The CDR3 consists of 13 residues. V dropped 2 bases and J dropped 2 bases, with 7 bases sitting between them. Germline values: CDR1 MNHEY, CDR2 SMNVEV (reference sequence). CDR3 in DNA: TGTGCCAGCAGTTTAACGGCGGCCTACGAGCAGTACTTC. Translated, it gives CASSLTAAYEQYF.

The chain uses TRBV29-1 and TRBJ2-1; D is ambiguous. V gave up 2 bases and J gave up 9 bases, with 8 bases separating them. Germline lookup yields CDR1 SQVTM and CDR2 ANQGSEA. This CDR3 comprises 11 residues. DNA of the CDR3: TGCAGCGTTGAAAGATATCTTGAGCAGTTCTTC. Translated, it gives CSVERYLEQFF.

V gene TRBV11-3 combines with J gene TRBJ2-3; D remains ambiguous. V dropped 1 base and J dropped 4 bases, with 18 bases sitting between them. Germline V gives CDR1 SGHNT, CDR2 YENEEA. The CDR3 covers 17 residues. The CDR3 sequence is CASSLGYWQNESDTQYF. Here the CDR3 DNA reads TGTGCCAGCAGCTTAGGGTACTGGCAGAATGAGTCAGATACGCAGTATTTT. Full variable domain (remainder filled in from reference TRBV11-3 and TRBJ2-3): EAGVVQSPRYKIIEKKQPVAFWCNPISGHNTLYWYLQNLGQGPELLIRYENEEAVDDSQLPKDRFSAERLKGVDSTLKIQPAELGDSAVYLCASSLGYWQNESDTQYFGPGTRLTVL.

V is TRBV7-2 and J is TRBJ1-1; no clear D. Trimming stripped 3 bases from V and 3 bases from J, with 8 bases between. This CDR3 has 13 residues. Germline CDR1 and CDR2: SGHTA and FQGNSA. The CDR3 is CASSFSGDTEAFF. The CDR3 DNA is TGTGCCAGCAGCTTTTCTGGGGACACTGAAGCTTTCTTT.